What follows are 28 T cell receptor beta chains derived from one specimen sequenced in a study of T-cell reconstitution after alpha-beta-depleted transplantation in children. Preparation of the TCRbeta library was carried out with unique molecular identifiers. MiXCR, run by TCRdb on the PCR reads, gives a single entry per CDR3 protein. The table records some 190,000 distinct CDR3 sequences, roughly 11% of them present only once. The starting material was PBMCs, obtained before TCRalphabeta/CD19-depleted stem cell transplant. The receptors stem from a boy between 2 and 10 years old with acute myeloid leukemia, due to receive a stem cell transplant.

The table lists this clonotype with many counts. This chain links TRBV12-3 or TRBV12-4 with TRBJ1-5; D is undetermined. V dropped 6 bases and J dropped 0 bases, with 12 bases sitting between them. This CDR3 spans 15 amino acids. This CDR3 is CASSVDGISNQPQHF. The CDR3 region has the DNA TGTGCCAGCAGCGTCGACGGTATTAGCAATCAGCCCCAGCATTTT.

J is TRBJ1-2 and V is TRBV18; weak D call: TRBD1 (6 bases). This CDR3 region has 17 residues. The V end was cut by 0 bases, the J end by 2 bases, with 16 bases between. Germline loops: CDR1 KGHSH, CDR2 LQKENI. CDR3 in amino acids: CASSPPRRGPLNYGYTF. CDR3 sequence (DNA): TGTGCCAGCTCACCACCACGCAGGGGCCCCTTGAACTATGGCTACACCTTC.

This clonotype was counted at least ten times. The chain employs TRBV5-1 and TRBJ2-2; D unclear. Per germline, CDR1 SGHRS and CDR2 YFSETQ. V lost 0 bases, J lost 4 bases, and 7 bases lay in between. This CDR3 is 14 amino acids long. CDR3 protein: CASSLAEGTGELFF. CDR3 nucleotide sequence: TGCGCCAGCAGCTTGGCGGAAGGCACCGGGGAGCTGTTTTTT.

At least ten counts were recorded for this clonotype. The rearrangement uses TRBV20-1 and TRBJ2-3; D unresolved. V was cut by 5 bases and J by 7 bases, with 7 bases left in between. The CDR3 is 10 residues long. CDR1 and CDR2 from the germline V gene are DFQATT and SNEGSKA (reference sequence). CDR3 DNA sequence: TGCAGTGCTCCGACACATACGCAGTATTTT. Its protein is CSAPTHTQYF.

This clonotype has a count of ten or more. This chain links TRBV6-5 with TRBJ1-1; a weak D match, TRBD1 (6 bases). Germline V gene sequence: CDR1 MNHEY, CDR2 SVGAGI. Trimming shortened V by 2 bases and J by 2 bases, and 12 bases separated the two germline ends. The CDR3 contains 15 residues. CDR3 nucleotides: TGTGCCAGCAGTTACCCCGGGGGGGCTAACACTGAAGCTTTCTTT. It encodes CASSYPGGANTEAFF.

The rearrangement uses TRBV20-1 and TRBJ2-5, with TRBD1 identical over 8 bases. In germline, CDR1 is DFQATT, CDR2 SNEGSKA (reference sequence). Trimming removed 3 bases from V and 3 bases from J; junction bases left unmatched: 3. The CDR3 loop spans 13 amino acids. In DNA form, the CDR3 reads TGCAGTGCTAGGACAGGGGTTGAAGAGACCCAGTACTTC. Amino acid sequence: CSARTGVEETQYF.

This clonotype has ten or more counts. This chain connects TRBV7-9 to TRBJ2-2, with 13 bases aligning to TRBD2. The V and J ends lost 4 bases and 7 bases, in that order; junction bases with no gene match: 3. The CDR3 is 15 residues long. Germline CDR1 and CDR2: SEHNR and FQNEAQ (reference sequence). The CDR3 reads CASSSGLAGVGELFF. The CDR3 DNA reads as TGTGCCAGCAGCTCCGGACTAGCGGGAGTCGGGGAGCTGTTTTTT.

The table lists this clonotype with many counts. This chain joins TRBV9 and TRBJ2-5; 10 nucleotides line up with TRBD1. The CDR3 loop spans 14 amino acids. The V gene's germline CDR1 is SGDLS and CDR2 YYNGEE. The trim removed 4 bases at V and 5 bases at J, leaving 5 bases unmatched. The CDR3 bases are TGTGCCAGCAGCCCAAGACAGGGGGCCGAGACCCAGTACTTC. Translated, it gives CASSPRQGAETQYF.

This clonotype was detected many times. The CDR3: CASSDIDQPQHF. In nucleotides, the CDR3 is TGTGCCAGCAGTGACATCGACCAGCCCCAGCATTTT. The chain employs TRBV27 and TRBJ1-5; D gene ambiguous. CDR3 length equals 12 residues. V was pared by 5 bases and J by 7 bases, with 9 bases between. CDR1 is MNHEY and CDR2 is SMNVEV in the germline V gene (reference sequence).

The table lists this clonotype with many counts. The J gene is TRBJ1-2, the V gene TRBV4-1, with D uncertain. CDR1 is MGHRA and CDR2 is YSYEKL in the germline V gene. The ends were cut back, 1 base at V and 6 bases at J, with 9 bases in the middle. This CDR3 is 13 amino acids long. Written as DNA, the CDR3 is TGCGCCAGCAGCCAAGTAGGTCCTAATGGCTACACCTTC. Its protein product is CASSQVGPNGYTF.

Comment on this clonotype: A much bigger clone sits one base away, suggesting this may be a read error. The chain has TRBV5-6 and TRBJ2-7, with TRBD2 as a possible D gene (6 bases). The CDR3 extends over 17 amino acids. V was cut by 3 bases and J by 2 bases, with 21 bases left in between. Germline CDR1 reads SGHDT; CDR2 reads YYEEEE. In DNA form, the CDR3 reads TGTGCCAGCAGCTCGGGACTTAATAGCCAGACAGCCTACGAGCAGTACTTC. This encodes CASSSGLNSQTAYEQYF.

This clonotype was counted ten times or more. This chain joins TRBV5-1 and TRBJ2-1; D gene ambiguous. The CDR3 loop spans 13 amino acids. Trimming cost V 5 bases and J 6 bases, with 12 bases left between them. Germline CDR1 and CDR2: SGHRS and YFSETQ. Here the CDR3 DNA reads TGCGCCAGCAGTCGGGCCCCTAGCAATGAGCAGTTCTTC. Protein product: CASSRAPSNEQFF.

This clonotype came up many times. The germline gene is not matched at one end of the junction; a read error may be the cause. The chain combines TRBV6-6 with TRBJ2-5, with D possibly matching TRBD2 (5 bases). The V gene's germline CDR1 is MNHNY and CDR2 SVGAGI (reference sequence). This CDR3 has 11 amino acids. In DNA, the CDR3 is TGTGCCAGCAGTTACAGGGAGACCCATTACTTC. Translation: CASSYRETHYF.

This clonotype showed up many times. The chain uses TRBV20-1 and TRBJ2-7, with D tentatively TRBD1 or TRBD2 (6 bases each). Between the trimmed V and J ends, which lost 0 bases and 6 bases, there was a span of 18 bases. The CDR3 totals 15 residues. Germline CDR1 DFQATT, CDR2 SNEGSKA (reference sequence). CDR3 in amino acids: CSARDVDSSGAEQYF. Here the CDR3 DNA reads TGCAGTGCTAGAGATGTCGACTCCTCGGGGGCCGAGCAGTACTTC.

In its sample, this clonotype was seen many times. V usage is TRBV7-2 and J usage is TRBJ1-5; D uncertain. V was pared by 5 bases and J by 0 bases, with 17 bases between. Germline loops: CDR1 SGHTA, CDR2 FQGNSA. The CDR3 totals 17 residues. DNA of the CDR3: TGTGCCAGCAGCCCCGTGGGGTGGGGATATAGCAATCAGCCCCAGCATTTT. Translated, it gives CASSPVGWGYSNQPQHF.

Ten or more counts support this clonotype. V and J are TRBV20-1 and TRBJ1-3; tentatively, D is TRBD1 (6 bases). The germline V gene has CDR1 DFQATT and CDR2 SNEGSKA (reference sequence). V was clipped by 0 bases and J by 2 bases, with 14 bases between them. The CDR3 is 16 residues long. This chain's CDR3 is CSARDGGGEAGNTIYF. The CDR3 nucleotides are TGCAGTGCTAGAGATGGGGGGGGCGAGGCTGGAAACACCATATATTTT.

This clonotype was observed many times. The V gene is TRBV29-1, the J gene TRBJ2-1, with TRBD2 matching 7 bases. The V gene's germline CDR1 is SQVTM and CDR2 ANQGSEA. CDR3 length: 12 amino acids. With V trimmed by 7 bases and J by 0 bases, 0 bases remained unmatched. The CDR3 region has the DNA TGCAGCGGGGAGGGCTCCTACAATGAGCAGTTCTTC. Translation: CSGEGSYNEQFF.

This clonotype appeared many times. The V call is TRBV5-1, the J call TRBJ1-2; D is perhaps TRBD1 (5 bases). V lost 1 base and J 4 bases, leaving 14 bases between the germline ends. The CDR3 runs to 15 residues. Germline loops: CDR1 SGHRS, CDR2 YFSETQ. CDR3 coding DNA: TGCGCCAGCAGCTTGATGAGCCAGGGTAGCTATGGCTACACCTTC. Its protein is CASSLMSQGSYGYTF.

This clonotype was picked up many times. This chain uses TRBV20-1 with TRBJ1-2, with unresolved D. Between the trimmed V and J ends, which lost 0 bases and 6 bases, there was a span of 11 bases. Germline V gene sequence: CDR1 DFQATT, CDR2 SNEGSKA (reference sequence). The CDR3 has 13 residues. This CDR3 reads CSARDPHQDGYTF. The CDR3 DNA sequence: TGCAGTGCTAGAGATCCCCATCAGGATGGCTACACCTTC.

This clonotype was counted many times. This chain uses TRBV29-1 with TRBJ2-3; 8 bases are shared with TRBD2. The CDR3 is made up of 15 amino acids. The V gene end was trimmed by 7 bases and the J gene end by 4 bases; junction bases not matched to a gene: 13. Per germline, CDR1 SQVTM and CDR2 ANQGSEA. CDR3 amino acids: CSALPGLVPPDTQYF. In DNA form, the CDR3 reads TGCAGCGCTCTACCGGGACTAGTCCCCCCAGATACGCAGTATTTT.

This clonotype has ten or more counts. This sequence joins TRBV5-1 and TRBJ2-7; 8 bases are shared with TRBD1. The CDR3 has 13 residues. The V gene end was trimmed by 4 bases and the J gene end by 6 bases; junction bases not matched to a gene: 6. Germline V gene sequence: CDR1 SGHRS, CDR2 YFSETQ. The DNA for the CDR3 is TGCGCCAGCAGCCAGACAGGGGTCGGCGAGCAGTACGTC. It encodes CASSQTGVGEQYV.

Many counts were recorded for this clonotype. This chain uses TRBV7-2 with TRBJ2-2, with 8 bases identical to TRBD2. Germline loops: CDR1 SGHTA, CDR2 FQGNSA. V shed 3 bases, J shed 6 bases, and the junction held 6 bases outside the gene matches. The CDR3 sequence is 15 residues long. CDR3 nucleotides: TGTGCCAGCAGCTTCAAGTTCGGGGGGGCCGGGGAGCTGTTTTTT. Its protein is CASSFKFGGAGELFF.

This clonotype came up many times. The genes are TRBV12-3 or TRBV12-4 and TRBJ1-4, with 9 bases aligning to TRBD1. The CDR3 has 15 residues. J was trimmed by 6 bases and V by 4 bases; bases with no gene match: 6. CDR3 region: CASSSGTGWDEKLFF. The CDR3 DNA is TGTGCCAGCAGTTCCGGGACAGGGTGGGATGAAAAACTGTTTTTT.

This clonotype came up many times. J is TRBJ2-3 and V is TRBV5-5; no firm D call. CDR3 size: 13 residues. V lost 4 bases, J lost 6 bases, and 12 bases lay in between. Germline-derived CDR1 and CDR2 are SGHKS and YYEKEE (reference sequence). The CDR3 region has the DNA TGTGCCAGCAGCCCCTGGGCCTTCGATACGCAGTATTTT. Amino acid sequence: CASSPWAFDTQYF.

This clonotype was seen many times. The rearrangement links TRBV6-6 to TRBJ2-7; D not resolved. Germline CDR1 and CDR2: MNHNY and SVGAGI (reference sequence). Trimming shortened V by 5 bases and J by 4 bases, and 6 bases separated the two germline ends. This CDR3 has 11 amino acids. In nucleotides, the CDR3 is TGTGCCAGCAGTAACCATTACGAGCAGTACGTC. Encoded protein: CASSNHYEQYV.

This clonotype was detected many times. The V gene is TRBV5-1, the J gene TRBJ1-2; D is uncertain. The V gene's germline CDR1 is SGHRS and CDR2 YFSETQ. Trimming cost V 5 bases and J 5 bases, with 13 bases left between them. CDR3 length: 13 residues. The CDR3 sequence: CASRVSPYYGYTF. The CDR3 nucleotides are TGCGCCAGCAGAGTATCCCCATATTATGGCTACACCTTC. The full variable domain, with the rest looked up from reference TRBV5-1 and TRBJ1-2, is KAGVTQTPRYLIKTRGQQVTLSCSPISGHRSVSWYQQTPGQGLQFLFEYFSETQRNKGNFPGRFSGRQFSNSRSEMNVSTLELGDSALYLCASRVSPYYGYTFGSGTRLTVV.

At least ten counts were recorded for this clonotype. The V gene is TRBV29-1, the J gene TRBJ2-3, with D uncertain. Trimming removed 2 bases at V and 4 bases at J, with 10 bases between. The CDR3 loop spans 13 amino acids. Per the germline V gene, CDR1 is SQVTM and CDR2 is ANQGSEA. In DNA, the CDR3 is TGCAGCGTTGAACTGGCCCAGGCAGATACGCAGTATTTT. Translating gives CSVELAQADTQYF.

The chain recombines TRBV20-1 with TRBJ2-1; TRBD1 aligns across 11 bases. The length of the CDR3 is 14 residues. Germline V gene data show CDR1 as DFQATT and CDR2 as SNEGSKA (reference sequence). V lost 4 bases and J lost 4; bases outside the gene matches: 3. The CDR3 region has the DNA TGCAGTGCTAAAGGGACAGGGGGTTACAATGAGCAGTTCTTC. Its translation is CSAKGTGGYNEQFF.